The 22 T cell receptor beta chains presented below share a single source sample, sequenced in a study of blood T cell repertoires in COVID-19. Profiled with immunoSEQ multiplex PCR; TCRdb holds only in-frame clones, not every one. Of 95,000 to 150,000 clones in the sample, 78% were seen once. Sequenced material: peripheral blood. The receptors were sampled from a man between 65 and 79 years old with acute or convalescent COVID-19.

This rearrangement joins TRBV7-2 to TRBJ1-2, with a possible D match to TRBD1 (6 bases). Trimming removed 1 base at V and 4 bases at J, with 13 bases between. Germline V CDR1 and CDR2: SGHTA, FQGNSA. The CDR3 covers 15 residues. CDR3 coding DNA: TGTGCCAGCAGCTTAGTCGCAGGGGCTAGCTATGGCTACACCTTC. This gives the protein CASSLVAGASYGYTF.

As DNA, the CDR3 is TGCGCCAGCAGGCTGGGACAGGGCAAGGCTGAAGCTTTCTTT. Its protein product is CASRLGQGKAEAFF. The chain links TRBV10-1 to TRBJ1-1, with 9 bases that match TRBD1. Looked up from germline, CDR1 is WNHNN and CDR2 is SYGVQD (reference sequence). V dropped 6 bases and J dropped 6; count of bases not matched to a gene: 8. The CDR3 extends over 14 amino acids.

The chain joins TRBV5-4 to TRBJ2-1, with TRBD2 matching 7 bases. Germline V lookup: CDR1 SGHNT, CDR2 YYREEE (reference sequence). Germline trimming cut 5 bases from V and 0 bases from J; bases unmatched to any gene: 5. The CDR3 length is 15 residues. The CDR3 spells CASRTRGSSYNEQFF. CDR3 nucleotide sequence: TGTGCCAGCAGAACCCGCGGGAGCTCCTACAATGAGCAGTTCTTC.

DNA of the CDR3: TGTGCCAGCAGCTTAGGGGGACAGGGTTTCAATGAGCAGTTCTTC. Its protein product is CASSLGGQGFNEQFF. The chain couples TRBV7-3 to TRBJ2-1, with 9 positions matching TRBD1. Trimming took 2 bases from V and 6 from J; bases not matched to a gene: 5. There are 15 residues in the CDR3. Germline assignment: CDR1 SGHTA and CDR2 FQGTGA.

The sample holds one count of this clone. The chain links TRBV9 to TRBJ1-4; D gene unclear. Per the germline V gene, CDR1 is SGDLS and CDR2 is YYNGEE. CDR3 length: 13 amino acids. V was pared by 0 bases and J by 6 bases, with 6 bases between. The CDR3 sequence is CASSVAVDEKLFF. CDR3 nucleotides: TGTGCCAGCAGCGTAGCAGTTGATGAAAAACTGTTTTTT.

The rearrangement links TRBV18 to TRBJ2-1; the D is unclear. The CDR3 extends over 13 amino acids. Germline loops: CDR1 KGHSH, CDR2 LQKENI. V lost 2 bases, J lost 5 bases, and 7 bases lay in between. CDR3 region: CASSPFADNEQFF. The CDR3 DNA is TGTGCCAGCTCACCATTTGCAGACAATGAGCAGTTCTTC.

The V gene is TRBV7-8, the J gene TRBJ1-5, with 11 positions matching TRBD1. The length of the CDR3 is 15 residues. The V and J ends lost 4 bases and 6 bases, in that order; junction bases with no gene match: 5. CDR1 is SGHVS, CDR2 FQNEAQ, per germline. In nucleotides, the CDR3 is TGTGCCAGCAGCTGGGGACAGGGGGAAACTCAGCCCCAGCATTTT. Residues: CASSWGQGETQPQHF.

The J gene is TRBJ2-1, the V gene TRBV30; maybe TRBD2 (6 bases). CDR1 is GTSNPN, CDR2 SVGIG, per germline (reference sequence). The V and J ends lost 3 bases and 6 bases respectively, with 15 bases between them. The CDR3 length is 14 residues. This CDR3 is CAWRGDFLGNEQFF. The CDR3 DNA follows: TGTGCCTGGAGGGGGGACTTTTTAGGCAATGAGCAGTTCTTC. Full variable domain (remainder filled in from reference TRBV30 and TRBJ2-1): SQTIHQWPATLVQPVGSPLSLECTVEGTSNPNLYWYRQAAGRGLQLLFYSVGIGQISSEVPQNLSASRPQDRQFILSSKKLLLSDSGFYLCAWRGDFLGNEQFFGPGTRLTVL.

This clone was recorded once. The V and J genes are TRBV18 and TRBJ1-1; D not certain. Per the germline V gene, CDR1 is KGHSH and CDR2 is LQKENI. V lost 5 bases and J lost 5, with 12 bases in between. The CDR3 covers 13 residues. CDR3 sequence (DNA): TGTGCCAGCTCAACATTGGAGGGAACTGAAGCTTTCTTT. It translates to CASSTLEGTEAFF. The variable domain in full, with the rest retrieved from reference TRBV18 and TRBJ1-1, is NAGVMQNPRHLVRRRGQEARLRCSPMKGHSHVYWYRQLPEEGLKFMVYLQKENIIDESGMPKERFSAEFPKEGPSILRIQQVVRGDSAAYFCASSTLEGTEAFFGQGTRLTVV.

The chain links TRBV19 to TRBJ1-2; 8 positions match TRBD1. The V and J ends lost 7 bases and 3 bases, in that order; junction bases with no gene match: 16. The CDR3 is 17 amino acids. Germline CDR1 LNHDA, CDR2 SQIVND (reference sequence). The CDR3 spells CASTTSGRGLLDYGYTF. The CDR3 bases are TGTGCCAGTACCACGTCAGGCAGGGGGCTGCTGGACTATGGCTACACCTTC.

The chain is built from TRBV6-2 or TRBV6-3 and TRBJ2-3; 8 positions match TRBD2. The CDR3 contains 15 residues. Unmatched junction bases numbered 5, after V lost 6 bases and J lost 0 bases. The germline gives CDR1 MNHEY, CDR2 SVGEGT. The CDR3, as DNA: TGTGCCAGCAGCGCCCGCGGGGGGAGCACAGATACGCAGTATTTT. It is translated as CASSARGGSTDTQYF.

V and J are TRBV9 and TRBJ1-1; TRBD1 aligns across 9 bases. Trimming took 4 bases from V and 4 from J; bases not matched to a gene: 8. CDR3 length: 15 amino acids. CDR1 is SGDLS, CDR2 YYNGEE, per germline. This CDR3 is CASSNNHRGPTEAFF. DNA for the CDR3: TGTGCCAGCAGCAACAACCACAGGGGGCCCACTGAAGCTTTCTTT.

The chain employs TRBV11-2 and TRBJ2-5, with 12 bases that match TRBD2. J was trimmed by 3 bases and V by 1 base; bases with no gene match: 0. Germline loops: CDR1 SGHAT, CDR2 FQNNGV. The CDR3 sequence is 15 residues long. CDR3 coding DNA: TGTGCCAGCAGCTTAGGGACTAGCGGGGAAGAGACCCAGTACTTC. The encoded protein is CASSLGTSGEETQYF.

The rearrangement joins TRBV9 to TRBJ1-1, with TRBD1 matching 9 bases. The CDR3 length is 20 residues. In germline, CDR1 is SGDLS, CDR2 YYNGEE. V gave up 3 bases and J gave up 0 bases; unmatched junction bases: 18. CDR3 sequence: CASSAPWKQGAPDLNTEAFF. CDR3 bases: TGTGCCAGCAGCGCACCCTGGAAACAGGGGGCTCCTGATCTGAACACTGAAGCTTTCTTT.

The chain uses TRBV15 and TRBJ1-1; D unclear. The V and J ends lost 0 bases and 4 bases respectively, with 12 bases between them. Germline V gene lookup returns CDR1 LNHNV and CDR2 YYDKDF (reference sequence). The CDR3 totals 15 residues. CDR3 nucleotide sequence: TGTGCCACCAGCAGAGAGACTCATCCCGCCACTGAAGCTTTCTTT. This sequence encodes CATSRETHPATEAFF.

This clone is a singleton in its sample. This chain uses TRBV12-3 or TRBV12-4 with TRBJ2-7, with TRBD1 matching 8 bases. Germline trimming cut 3 bases from V and 5 bases from J; bases unmatched to any gene: 3. This CDR3 contains 13 residues. The CDR3 bases are TGTGCCAGCAGTTTGCGGGACAGGCACGAGCAGTACTTC. Protein: CASSLRDRHEQYF.

The V gene is TRBV12-5, the J gene TRBJ1-5, with TRBD1 matching over 8 bases. The germline CDR1 and CDR2 sequences are LGHNT and FRNRAP. The CDR3 length is 16 residues. The trim removed 1 base at V and 6 bases at J, leaving 8 bases unmatched. The DNA of the CDR3 is TGTGCTAGTGGTTTGGCACTTGACAGGGGTCCTCAGCCCCAGCATTTT. Amino acid sequence: CASGLALDRGPQPQHF. Combining the CDR3 with reference TRBV12-5 and TRBJ1-5 gives the whole variable domain DARVTQTPRHKVTEMGQEVTMRCQPILGHNTVFWYRQTMMQGLELLAYFRNRAPLDDSGMPKDRFSAEMPDATLATLKIQPSEPRDSAVYFCASGLALDRGPQPQHFGDGTRLSIL.

V is TRBV20-1 and J is TRBJ1-2; D might be TRBD1 (5 bases). The CDR3 loop spans 11 amino acids. Trimming shortened V by 0 bases and J by 8 bases, and 7 bases separated the two germline ends. Germline loops: CDR1 DFQATT, CDR2 SNEGSKA (reference sequence). In DNA, the CDR3 is TGCAGTGCTAGAGACAGGGTGGGCTACACCTTC. Amino acids: CSARDRVGYTF.

This clone was counted many times. The gene calls are TRBV21-1 and TRBJ1-6. TRBV21-1 is a documented pseudogene. This CDR3 has 14 amino acids. CDR3 sequence: CASSKGRQNSPLHF. The CDR3 region has the DNA TGTGCCAGCAGCAAAGGGCGGCAGAATTCACCCCTCCACTTT.

The V gene is TRBV11-3, the J gene TRBJ1-3; 8 bases map to TRBD1. CDR1 and CDR2 from the germline V gene are SGHNT and YENEEA. The CDR3 runs to 15 residues. V dropped 6 bases and J dropped 3; count of bases not matched to a gene: 7. This chain's CDR3 is CASRPGTGLGNTIYF. CDR3 DNA: TGTGCCAGCAGACCCGGGACAGGCCTTGGAAACACCATATATTTT.

The gene calls are TRBV19 and TRBJ1-3; D gene uncertain. V was shortened by 3 bases and J by 0 bases, with 6 bases between the two germline ends. The germline gives CDR1 LNHDA, CDR2 SQIVND (reference sequence). This CDR3 is 14 amino acids long. The CDR3 region is CASSMGLSGNTIYF. Written as DNA, the CDR3 is TGTGCCAGTAGTATGGGCCTCTCTGGAAACACCATATATTTT.

V gene TRBV9 combines with J gene TRBJ1-1; D is uncertain. The length of the CDR3 is 15 residues. V was shortened by 0 bases and J by 4 bases, with 13 bases between the two germline ends. The germline V gene has CDR1 SGDLS and CDR2 YYNGEE. The CDR3 sequence is CASSVGEGGPTEAFF. CDR3 in DNA: TGTGCCAGCAGCGTAGGAGAAGGAGGGCCCACTGAAGCTTTCTTT. Using reference TRBV9 and TRBJ1-1 for the parts outside the CDR3, the full variable domain is DSGVTQTPKHLITATGQRVTLRCSPRSGDLSVYWYQQSLDQGLQFLIQYYNGEERAKGNILERFSAQQFPDLHSELNLSSLELGDSALYFCASSVGEGGPTEAFFGQGTRLTVV.